These 13 T cell receptor beta chains were all obtained from the same sample, sequenced in a study of cytomegalovirus exposure and HLA in healthy donors. The PCR used 60 Vbeta and 13 Jbeta primers. Method: immunoSEQ multiplex PCR; TCRdb's copy keeps in-frame clones and lacks some. The table lists approximately 100,000 clones, 75% to 85% of them singletons, with over 4% in the top ten. Sequencing input: PBMCs. These receptors originate from a female donor in good health and CMV-seropositive.

In nucleotides, the CDR3 is TGTGCCAGTAGTCTCGACAGAAACACTGAAGCTTTCTTT. It encodes CASSLDRNTEAFF. J is TRBJ1-1 and V is TRBV19; possible D gene TRBD1, 5 bases. The CDR3 consists of 13 residues. Trimming stripped 5 bases from V and 2 bases from J, with 9 bases between. Germline V CDR1 and CDR2: LNHDA, SQIVND (reference sequence).

There are a few counts of this clone. This rearrangement joins TRBV5-5 to TRBJ2-4; 9 bases are a match to TRBD1. In germline, CDR1 is SGHKS, CDR2 YYEKEE (reference sequence). The length of the CDR3 is 18 residues. Trimming cost V 4 bases and J 0 bases; bases outside gene matches: 11. The chain's CDR3 is CASSRLFRDRVAKNIQYF. As DNA, the CDR3 is TGTGCCAGCAGCCGTTTATTCCGGGACAGGGTAGCCAAAAACATTCAGTACTTC.

V usage is TRBV10-1 and J usage is TRBJ2-3; 13 positions agree with TRBD2. The V segment lost 8 bases and the J segment 4 bases; nucleotides outside the gene matches: 6. Germline CDR1 WNHNN, CDR2 SYGVQD (reference sequence). The CDR3 is 15 amino acids. The CDR3 reads CASGTGTSGADTQYF. CDR3 DNA: TGCGCCAGCGGAACCGGGACTAGCGGGGCAGATACGCAGTATTTT.

The V call is TRBV19, the J call TRBJ2-7, with 13 bases lining up with TRBD2. Trimming removed 10 bases from V and 5 bases from J; junction bases left unmatched: 11. Germline V gene data show CDR1 as LNHDA and CDR2 as SQIVND (reference sequence). The CDR3 is 15 residues long. Here the CDR3 DNA reads TGTGCCACCCCAATACTAGCGGGAGGGCCCCACGAGCAGTACTTC. Amino acid sequence: CATPILAGGPHEQYF.

This sequence joins TRBV15 and TRBJ1-5, with D possibly matching TRBD1 (6 bases). Deletions cut 1 base from V and 6 bases from J, with 22 bases between. Germline loops: CDR1 LNHNV, CDR2 YYDKDF (reference sequence). This CDR3 contains 18 residues. This CDR3 reads CATSRGGGQGRFGQPQHF. The CDR3 DNA reads TGTGCCACCAGCAGAGGGGGGGGGCAAGGGCGGTTCGGTCAGCCCCAGCATTTT.

This rearrangement joins TRBV9 to TRBJ2-5, with 8 bases fitting TRBD2. Trimming cost V 0 bases and J 0 bases; bases outside gene matches: 10. In germline, CDR1 is SGDLS, CDR2 YYNGEE. CDR3 length: 18 residues. The DNA of the CDR3 is TGTGCCAGCAGCGTAGGAGGAGTAGCGGGGACGTACCAAGAGACCCAGTACTTC. Translation: CASSVGGVAGTYQETQYF.

The CDR3 region is CSGGPGEVYGYTF. As DNA, the CDR3 is TGCAGCGGGGGCCCCGGGGAGGTCTATGGCTACACCTTC. The chain uses TRBV29-1 and TRBJ1-2, with a possible D match to TRBD1 (5 bases). Trimming left V 7 bases short and J 4 bases short, with 16 bases between. CDR3 length: 13 amino acids. CDR1 is SQVTM and CDR2 is ANQGSEA in the germline V gene.

This chain links TRBV4-2 with TRBJ1-1, with D tentatively TRBD1 (5 bases). V dropped 4 bases and J dropped 2 bases, with 14 bases sitting between them. Germline-derived CDR1 and CDR2 are LGHNA and YNFKEQ. The CDR3 spans 15 residues. Written as DNA, the CDR3 is TGTGCCAGCAGCCCCCAGACAGATTTTAACACTGAAGCTTTCTTT. Its protein is CASSPQTDFNTEAFF.

This clone was seen only a few times. The chain recombines TRBV27 with TRBJ2-7, with 9 bases lining up with TRBD1. Germline values: CDR1 MNHEY, CDR2 SMNVEV (reference sequence). The CDR3 totals 13 residues. J gave up 2 bases and V 8 bases, and 4 bases lay outside the gene matches. The CDR3 spells CASQGTGPYEQYF. The CDR3 nucleotides read TGTGCCAGCCAAGGGACAGGGCCCTACGAGCAGTACTTC.

The chain couples TRBV7-2 to TRBJ1-5; a possible D gene is TRBD1 (6 bases). This CDR3 contains 14 residues. Germline V lookup: CDR1 SGHTA, CDR2 FQGNSA. V lost 5 bases to trimming and J lost 5 bases, with 13 bases between them. The CDR3 reads CASSVRGGDQPQHF. The DNA for the CDR3 is TGTGCCAGCAGCGTTCGGGGGGGCGATCAGCCCCAGCATTTT. The complete variable domain, with remaining parts taken from reference TRBV7-2 and TRBJ1-5, reads GAGVSQSPSNKVTEKGKDVELRCDPISGHTALYWYRQSLGQGLEFLIYFQGNSAPDKSGLPSDRFSAERTGGSVSTLTIQRTQQEDSAVYLCASSVRGGDQPQHFGDGTRLSIL.

This rearrangement joins TRBV14 to TRBJ1-1; TRBD1 is a possible D gene (5 bases). Germline V gene data show CDR1 as SGHDN and CDR2 as FVKESK. Between the trimmed V and J ends, which lost 4 bases and 0 bases, there was a span of 15 bases. The CDR3 loop spans 16 amino acids. CDR3 protein: CASSRVGGFMNTEAFF. CDR3 DNA sequence: TGTGCCAGCAGCCGGGTCGGGGGGTTCATGAACACTGAAGCTTTCTTT.

The rearrangement links TRBV4-1 to TRBJ2-7, with D perhaps matching TRBD2 (6 bases). Looked up from germline, CDR1 is MGHRA and CDR2 is YSYEKL. The CDR3 is 15 amino acids. V lost 4 bases and J lost 2, with 15 bases in between. CDR3 sequence reads: CASSPEGWGAYEQYF. In nucleotides, the CDR3 is TGCGCCAGCAGCCCCGAGGGATGGGGGGCCTACGAGCAGTACTTC.

This chain joins TRBV5-1 and TRBJ1-2, with TRBD1 as a possible D gene (5 bases). V gave up 5 bases and J gave up 4 bases, with 18 bases separating them. The CDR3 is 15 amino acids. CDR1 is SGHRS and CDR2 is YFSETQ in the germline V gene. The CDR3: CASRPAGQQIYGYTF. The CDR3 region has the DNA TGCGCCAGCAGGCCGGCGGGGCAACAGATCTATGGCTACACCTTC.